These T cell receptor beta chains were read from a single sample in a study of cytomegalovirus exposure and HLA in healthy donors. Only in-frame clones appear in the TCRdb table, and some are missing; sequencing was by immunoSEQ multiplex PCR. The repertoire includes about 100,000 clones, approximately 89% of them detected once, and 3.5% to 5% sits in the top ten. Sequenced sample: PBMCs. The receptors were gathered from a man aged 30 to 45 in good health and CMV-seronegative. The CDR3 runs from the conserved cysteine through the conserved F or W. A D gene is named only where the DNA matches it firmly. Rows may omit the clone size; those that give it use once, few, many or a size class.

CDR3 protein,CDR3 DNA,clone size,V gene,D gene,J gene
CASSRPYNEQFF,TGTGCCAGCAGCAGGCCCTACAATGAGCAGTTCTTC,few,TRBV6-6,NA,TRBJ2-1
CASSTNRGSYNSPLHF,TGCGCCAGCAGCACCAACAGGGGGTCCTATAATTCACCCCTCCACTTT,NA,TRBV5-1,TRBD1,TRBJ1-6
CASSLSTSSGANVLTF,TGCGCCAGCAGCCTTTCGACTAGCTCTGGGGCCAACGTCCTGACTTTC,NA,TRBV4-1,NA,TRBJ2-6
CASSQKGTDLYGYTF,TGTGCCAGCAGTCAAAAGGGTACGGACTTGTATGGCTACACCTTC,NA,TRBV4-2,NA,TRBJ1-2
CASTVTGVGQPQHF,TGTGCCAGTACCGTCACAGGGGTGGGGCAGCCCCAGCATTTT,NA,TRBV19,TRBD1,TRBJ1-5
CSVGRWGVTEAFF,TGCAGCGTCGGAAGGTGGGGGGTCACTGAAGCTTTCTTT,NA,TRBV29-1,NA,TRBJ1-1
CASSDPRVSEQFF,TGTGCCAGCAGTGACCCCAGGGTCAGTGAGCAGTTCTTC,NA,TRBV25-1,NA,TRBJ2-1
CASSLVTSGRFNEQFF,TGTGCCAGCAGCTTGGTCACTAGCGGGAGGTTCAATGAGCAGTTCTTC,NA,TRBV11-2,TRBD2,TRBJ2-1
CASSVTGDTGELFF,TGCGCCAGCAGCGTGACAGGGGACACCGGGGAGCTGTTTTTT,once,TRBV5-1,TRBD1,TRBJ2-2
CASREPGLAGNEQYF,TGTGCCAGCAGGGAACCGGGACTAGCGGGAAACGAGCAGTACTTC,NA,TRBV28,TRBD2,TRBJ2-7
CASSIDRVAKNIQYF,TGTGCCAGTAGTATTGACAGGGTAGCCAAAAACATTCAGTACTTC,NA,TRBV19,TRBD1,TRBJ2-4
CAWSVAGAKDTQYF,TGTGCCTGGAGTGTAGCGGGAGCTAAAGATACGCAGTATTTT,NA,TRBV30,TRBD2,TRBJ2-3
CASSFGEQYF,TGTGCCAGCAGCTTCGGCGAGCAGTACTTC,NA,TRBV5-8,NA,TRBJ2-7
CASSQSQGAPREDTQYF,TGTGCCAGCTCCCAATCCCAGGGTGCCCCTCGTGAGGATACGCAGTATTTT,NA,TRBV2,NA,TRBJ2-3
CASSLEGSGGETQYF,TGTGCCAGCAGCTTAGAGGGGTCAGGGGGGGAGACCCAGTACTTC,NA,TRBV11-2,NA,TRBJ2-5
CASSSVTSGGLGGELFF,TGTGCCAGCAGCTCGGTCACTAGCGGGGGACTTGGCGGGGAGCTGTTTTTT,NA,TRBV7-3,TRBD2,TRBJ2-2
CASSLNAGGPSYNEQFF,TGTGCCAGCAGCTTAAACGCGGGGGGGCCGTCCTACAATGAGCAGTTCTTC,NA,TRBV7-8,TRBD2,TRBJ2-1
CASSRARDSSSTDTQYF,TGCGCCAGCAGCAGGGCCCGAGACAGTTCTAGCACAGATACGCAGTATTTT,NA,TRBV5-1,NA,TRBJ2-3
CASSSRGTQNSPLHF,TGTGCCAGCAGCTCGAGAGGGACACAAAATTCACCCCTCCACTTT,NA,TRBV2,NA,TRBJ1-6
CASILTGARNSPLHF,TGTGCCAGCATTCTCACAGGGGCTCGTAATTCACCCCTCCACTTT,NA,TRBV7-2,TRBD1,TRBJ1-6
CASRVTGLAGGPSLAIQYF,TGCGCCAGCAGGGTAACGGGACTAGCGGGAGGGCCGAGTTTGGCCATTCAGTACTTC,NA,TRBV10-1,TRBD2,TRBJ2-4
CASSEGQGLSGYTF,TGCGCCAGCAGCGAGGGACAGGGACTTTCTGGCTACACCTTC,NA,TRBV5-1,TRBD1,TRBJ1-2
CASSKGQAILGGPGHNEQFF,TGTGCCAGCAGCAAGGGACAGGCGATCCTTGGCGGGCCGGGTCACAATGAGCAGTTCTTC,NA,TRBV28,TRBD1,TRBJ2-1
CASSLEGQGLGQPQHF,TGTGCCAGCAGTTTAGAGGGACAGGGGCTAGGTCAGCCCCAGCATTTT,NA,TRBV28,TRBD1,TRBJ1-5
CASSPQEGFGQFF,TGTGCCAGCAGCCCGCAGGAGGGGTTTGGGCAGTTCTTC,once,TRBV7-3,NA,TRBJ2-1
CSVCSGADTQYF,TGCAGCGTCTGTAGCGGAGCAGATACGCAGTATTTT,NA,TRBV29-1,NA,TRBJ2-3
CASSQFGQGAGETQYF,TGTGCCAGCAGCCAGTTCGGACAGGGGGCCGGGGAGACCCAGTACTTC,once,TRBV14,TRBD1,TRBJ2-5
CASSVLAGGRGTDTQYF,TGTGCCAGCAGCGTACTGGCGGGAGGTAGGGGCACAGATACGCAGTATTTT,NA,TRBV9,TRBD2,TRBJ2-3
CASSPGRGLRAFF,TGTGCCAGCAGCCCGGGTAGGGGGCTGCGGGCTTTCTTT,NA,TRBV14,TRBD1,TRBJ1-1